This paragraph covers one T cell receptor beta chain sequence. This sample is drawn from a study of blood T cell repertoires in COVID-19. Study overall: PBMCs, B-cell-depleted T cells, or T cells were the source of the cDNA or gDNA that made up the material.

TCRdb's copy holds only in-frame clones and misses some; the assay was immunoSEQ multiplex PCR. The repertoire has about 62,000 clones, around 79% of them found once; the top ten carry 15% to 20%. Germline-derived CDR1 and CDR2 are ENHRY and SYGVKD. The CDR3 extends over 15 amino acids. V gave up 8 bases and J gave up 4 bases; unmatched junction bases: 9. This receptor was identified in a man in his fifties or sixties with acute or convalescent COVID-19. Sequencing used peripheral blood. The V gene is TRBV10-3, the J gene TRBJ2-3, with 10 positions matching TRBD2. The CDR3 spells CAIGRASGSSDTQYF. DNA for the CDR3: TGTGCCATCGGGCGGGCTAGCGGGAGTTCAGATACGCAGTATTTT.